The following is a TCR beta chain sequence with its context. Its specificity is not known. Here immunoSEQ multiplex PCR was the method, and the copy in TCRdb shows in-frame clones only, minus some. Among roughly 150,000 clones, 80% to 90% were seen once, and the ten largest hold 5.5% to 8%. These data originate in a study of T cell responses to AZD1222 COVID-19 vaccine. Study-wide points: Regions 160-218 and 743-854 held dominance among vaccine-associated CD4 TCRs, which spanned spike. Of spike-specific TCRs, nearly half reportedly target regions left unmutated in variants.

The V end lost 0 bases, the J end lost 11 bases, and 13 bases lay between the germline ends. Per germline, CDR1 LGHNA and CDR2 YNFKEQ. The CDR3 covers 13 residues. The rearrangement uses TRBV4-2 and TRBJ1-1; weak D call: TRBD1 (6 bases). The clonotype originates from an adult who had recovered from COVID-19. The input for sequencing was peripheral blood, taken after recovery from COVID-19. The CDR3 DNA reads TGTGCCAGCAGCCAAGATATGGGGGCCAGGGCTTTCTTT. Protein product: CASSQDMGARAFF.